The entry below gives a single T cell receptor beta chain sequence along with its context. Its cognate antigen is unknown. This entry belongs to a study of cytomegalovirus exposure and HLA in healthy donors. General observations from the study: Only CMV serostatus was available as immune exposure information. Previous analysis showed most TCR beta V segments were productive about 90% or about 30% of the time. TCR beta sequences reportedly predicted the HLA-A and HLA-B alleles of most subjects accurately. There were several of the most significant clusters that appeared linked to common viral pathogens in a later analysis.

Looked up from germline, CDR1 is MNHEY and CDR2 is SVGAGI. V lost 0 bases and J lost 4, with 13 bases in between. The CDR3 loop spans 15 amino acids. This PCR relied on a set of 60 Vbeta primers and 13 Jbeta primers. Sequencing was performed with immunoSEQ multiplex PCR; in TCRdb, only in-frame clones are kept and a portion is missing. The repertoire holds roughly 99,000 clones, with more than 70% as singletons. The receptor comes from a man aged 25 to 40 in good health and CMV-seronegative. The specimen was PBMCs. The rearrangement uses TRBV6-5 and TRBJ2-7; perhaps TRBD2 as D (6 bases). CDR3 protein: CASSYSFVGGYEQYF. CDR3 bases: TGTGCCAGCAGTTACTCCTTTGTAGGAGGGTACGAGCAGTACTTC.